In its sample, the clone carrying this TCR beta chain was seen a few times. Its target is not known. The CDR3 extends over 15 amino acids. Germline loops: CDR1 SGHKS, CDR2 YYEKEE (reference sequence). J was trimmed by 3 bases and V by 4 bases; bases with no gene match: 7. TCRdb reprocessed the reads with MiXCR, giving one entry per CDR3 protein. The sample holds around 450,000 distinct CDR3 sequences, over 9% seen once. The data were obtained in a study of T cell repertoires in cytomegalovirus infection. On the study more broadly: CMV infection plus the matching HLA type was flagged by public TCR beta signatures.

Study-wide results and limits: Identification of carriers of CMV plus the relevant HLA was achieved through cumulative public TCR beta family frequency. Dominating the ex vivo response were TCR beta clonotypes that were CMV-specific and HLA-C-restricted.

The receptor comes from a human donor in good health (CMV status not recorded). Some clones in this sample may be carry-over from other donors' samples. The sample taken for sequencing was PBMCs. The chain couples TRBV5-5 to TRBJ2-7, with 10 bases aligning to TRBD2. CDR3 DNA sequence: TGTGCCAGCAGCCCAAGGGCTAGCGGGAGCTACGAGCAGTACTTC. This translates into CASSPRASGSYEQYF.